This entry lists 27 T cell receptor beta chains sequenced from one sample in a study of PD-L1 blockade in urothelial cancer. TCRdb's table, derived via immunoSEQ multiplex PCR, lists solely in-frame clones and lacks some. The top ten clones hold 3% to 3.5% of a sample with 45,000 or so clones, roughly 78% of them seen once. This specimen consisted of PBMCs, obtained around atezolizumab (anti-PD-L1) treatment. These receptors were taken from a man in his 70s with urothelial cancer.

The V call is TRBV13, the J call TRBJ2-1; D gene uncertain. The V gene lost 3 bases and the J gene lost 0 bases, with 3 bases spanning the gap. Germline V lookup: CDR1 PRHDT, CDR2 FYEKMQ (reference sequence). This CDR3 contains 13 residues. The CDR3 sequence: CASSFSSYNEQFF. The CDR3 DNA reads as TGTGCCAGCAGCTTTAGCTCCTACAATGAGCAGTTCTTC. Supplemented by reference TRBV13 and TRBJ2-1, the full variable domain reads AAGVIQSPRHLIKEKRETATLKCYPIPRHDTVYWYQQGPGQDPQFLISFYEKMQSDKGSIPDRFSAQQFSDYHSELNMSSLELGDSALYFCASSFSSYNEQFFGPGTRLTVL.

This clone was seen more than once but under ten times. This chain connects TRBV11-2 to TRBJ2-3; 9 nucleotides agree with TRBD2. From germline, CDR1 is SGHAT and CDR2 FQNNGV. With V trimmed by 6 bases and J by 5 bases, 12 bases remained unmatched. This CDR3 comprises 16 residues. The CDR3: CASRMGVAGGVDTQYF. In DNA, the CDR3 is TGTGCCAGCAGAATGGGCGTGGCGGGAGGGGTAGATACGCAGTATTTT.

The chain carries TRBV15 and TRBJ1-6; D gene ambiguous. Germline CDR1 reads LNHNV; CDR2 reads YYDKDF (reference sequence). Deletions cut 0 bases from V and 11 bases from J, with 8 bases between. The CDR3 length is 13 residues. This CDR3 is CATSRERAPPLHF. In DNA, the CDR3 is TGTGCCACCAGCAGAGAGAGGGCCCCACCCCTCCACTTT.

J is TRBJ1-2 and V is TRBV6-4; tentative D call: TRBD1 (6 bases). CDR3 length: 16 amino acids. The germline V and J ends were trimmed by 5 bases and 6 bases, with 22 bases remaining between them. Germline loops: CDR1 MRHNA, CDR2 SNTAGT. The CDR3 sequence: CASSQTILGARDGYTF. DNA of the CDR3: TGTGCCAGCAGTCAGACTATACTGGGGGCGCGGGATGGCTACACCTTC.

This clone was recorded only once. The chain is built from TRBV18 and TRBJ1-1, with 7 nucleotides matching TRBD1. The CDR3 has 14 amino acids. V was pared by 3 bases and J by 2 bases, with 3 bases of the junction left unmatched. CDR1 is KGHSH and CDR2 is LQKENI in the germline V gene. The CDR3 is CASSPGQTNTEAFF. For the CDR3, the DNA is TGTGCCAGCTCACCGGGACAGACTAACACTGAAGCTTTCTTT.

The chain recombines TRBV29-1 with TRBJ2-2; 9 bases match TRBD2. This CDR3 is built from 14 residues. V shed 2 bases, J shed 6 bases, and the junction held 4 bases outside the gene matches. Germline V gene lookup returns CDR1 SQVTM and CDR2 ANQGSEA. The CDR3, as DNA: TGCAGCGTTGAACGCCTAGCGGGATCCGGGGAGCTGTTTTTT. Protein: CSVERLAGSGELFF.

V usage is TRBV4-1 and J usage is TRBJ1-2; 10 nucleotides agree with TRBD1. CDR1 is MGHRA and CDR2 is YSYEKL in the germline V gene. Trimming cost V 5 bases and J 7 bases; bases outside gene matches: 10. There are 15 residues in the CDR3. In DNA, the CDR3 is TGCGCCAGCAGCTCTTTGGGGACAGGGGTCGGTGGCTACACCTTC. Protein: CASSSLGTGVGGYTF.

The chain combines TRBV5-1 with TRBJ2-7; 8 bases match TRBD1. CDR1 and CDR2 (germline): SGHRS, YFSETQ. This CDR3 contains 12 residues. V gave up 6 bases and J gave up 10 bases; unmatched junction bases: 9. The CDR3 coding sequence is TGCGCCAGCACCGTCGACAGGGGTAAACAGTACTTC. It specifies CASTVDRGKQYF.

The rearrangement uses TRBV9 and TRBJ2-7, with TRBD2 identical over 7 bases. This CDR3 has 14 residues. Germline CDR1 is SGDLS and CDR2 is YYNGEE. V was pared by 2 bases and J by 4 bases, with 6 bases of the junction left unmatched. Here the CDR3 reads CASSVDLAAYEQYF. The DNA of the CDR3 is TGTGCCAGCAGCGTCGATCTAGCGGCTTACGAGCAGTACTTC.

This sequence joins TRBV7-2 and TRBJ2-2, with TRBD2 as a possible D gene (6 bases). Per the germline V gene, CDR1 is SGHTA and CDR2 is FQGNSA. V lost 4 bases and J lost 3, with 9 bases in between. The CDR3 has 14 amino acids. The CDR3 is CASSSRRDTGELFF. The CDR3 DNA is TGTGCCAGCAGCTCCCGGAGGGACACCGGGGAGCTGTTTTTT.

This chain uses TRBV7-9 with TRBJ1-4, with D possibly matching TRBD1 (5 bases). V lost 3 bases to trimming and J lost 0 bases, with 8 bases between them. The CDR3 sequence is 15 residues long. The germline V gene encodes CDR1 SEHNR and CDR2 FQNEAQ (reference sequence). The CDR3 region has the DNA TGTGCCAGCAGCTTGACAGTTGCAACTAATGAAAAACTGTTTTTT. Translated: CASSLTVATNEKLFF.

Only a few counts were recorded for this clone. This chain joins TRBV4-3 and TRBJ2-7; 9 bases align to TRBD1. CDR3 length: 15 residues. Germline V lookup: CDR1 LGHNA, CDR2 YSLEER. The V segment lost 4 bases and the J segment 5 bases; nucleotides outside the gene matches: 9. Written as DNA, the CDR3 is TGCGCCAGCAGCCTCACGGACAGGGGTCGCGACGAGCAGTACTTC. It yields the protein CASSLTDRGRDEQYF.

For this clone: The same CDR3 arises from other DNA sequences in this sample as well. The gene calls are TRBV5-1 and TRBJ2-2, with 13 nucleotides matching TRBD2. J lost 3 bases, V lost 1 base, and 0 bases had no gene match. This CDR3 has 16 amino acids. In germline, CDR1 is SGHRS, CDR2 YFSETQ. The CDR3 sequence is CASSLTSGGDTGELFF. Written as DNA, the CDR3 is TGCGCCAGCAGCTTGACTAGCGGGGGGGACACCGGGGAGCTGTTTTTT.

Judged by abundance, this clone is medium-sized (0.01 to 0.1%). The chain links TRBV2 to TRBJ2-5; D might be TRBD2 (5 bases). The V end lost 10 bases, the J end lost 2 bases, and 14 bases lay between the germline ends. Germline lookup yields CDR1 SNHLY and CDR2 FYNNEI. CDR3 length: 13 amino acids. CDR3 DNA: TGTGCCACCCTGAGGGCGTTACAAGAGACCCAGTACTTC. This codes for CATLRALQETQYF.

The chain combines TRBV7-3 with TRBJ1-1; maybe TRBD1 (5 bases). V lost 0 bases and J lost 4, with 6 bases in between. CDR1 and CDR2 (germline): SGHTA, FQGTGA. The CDR3 totals 13 residues. The CDR3 loop is CASSLTGATEAFF. CDR3 DNA sequence: TGTGCCAGCAGCTTAACAGGGGCCACTGAAGCTTTCTTT. The full variable domain, its missing parts supplied by reference TRBV7-3 and TRBJ1-1, is GAGVSQTPSNKVTEKGKYVELRCDPISGHTALYWYRQSLGQGPEFLIYFQGTGAADDSGLPNDRFFAVRPEGSVSTLKIQRTERGDSAVYLCASSLTGATEAFFGQGTRLTVV.

The chain links TRBV18 to TRBJ2-7; D may be TRBD1 (6 bases). The CDR3 covers 15 residues. V dropped 2 bases and J dropped 3 bases, with 14 bases sitting between them. Germline CDR1 and CDR2: KGHSH and LQKENI. CDR3 in amino acids: CASSPRRQANYEQYF. The CDR3 DNA reads as TGTGCCAGCTCACCAAGGCGACAGGCGAACTACGAGCAGTACTTC.

This clone was seen once. The V gene is TRBV7-8, the J gene TRBJ2-5; 11 positions match TRBD2. Germline loops: CDR1 SGHVS, CDR2 FQNEAQ. V lost 5 bases and J lost 5; bases outside the gene matches: 13. This CDR3 spans 17 amino acids. This chain's CDR3 is CASSPRTSGSSAETQYF. In DNA, the CDR3 is TGTGCCAGCAGCCCCCGGACTAGCGGGTCGTCTGCGGAGACCCAGTACTTC.

This chain connects TRBV5-6 to TRBJ1-1; D may be TRBD1 (6 bases). Trimming shortened V by 0 bases and J by 10 bases, and 13 bases separated the two germline ends. Germline-derived CDR1 and CDR2 are SGHDT and YYEEEE. This CDR3 is 13 amino acids long. The chain's CDR3 is CASSLVGGLGAFF. The CDR3 DNA sequence: TGTGCCAGCAGCTTGGTGGGGGGGCTTGGAGCTTTCTTT.

CDR3 residues: CASSPLDGTGGGKPLHF. CDR3 in DNA: TGTGCCAGCAGCCCCCTCGACGGGACAGGGGGAGGTAAGCCCCTCCACTTT. The V gene is TRBV5-5, the J gene TRBJ1-6; 11 positions agree with TRBD1. CDR1 and CDR2 (germline): SGHKS, YYEKEE (reference sequence). V lost 4 bases, J lost 13 bases, and 16 bases stayed unmatched. The CDR3 spans 17 residues.

V and J are TRBV5-1 and TRBJ2-1, with 8 bases matching TRBD2. The CDR3 spans 15 residues. With 5 bases clipped from V and 8 bases from J, the junction kept 12 bases outside the gene matches. Germline CDR1 SGHRS, CDR2 YFSETQ. The CDR3 sequence: CASRGTGGPEHEQFF. Here the CDR3 DNA reads TGCGCCAGCAGGGGGACGGGGGGGCCAGAGCATGAGCAGTTCTTC.

CDR3 protein: CASSLEGRGVTEAFF. The DNA for the CDR3 is TGCGCCAGCAGCTTGGAGGGCAGGGGGGTCACTGAAGCTTTCTTT. This chain connects TRBV5-1 to TRBJ1-1, with TRBD1 matching over 7 bases. Germline V gene data show CDR1 as SGHRS and CDR2 as YFSETQ. The CDR3 sequence is 15 residues long. Losses at the gene ends were 0 bases for V and 4 bases for J; bases not matched to a gene: 6.

The chain is built from TRBV19 and TRBJ2-7, with D perhaps matching TRBD1 (6 bases). CDR1 and CDR2 from the germline V gene are LNHDA and SQIVND (reference sequence). The CDR3 is 14 residues long. Trimming left V 5 bases short and J 2 bases short, with 13 bases between. The CDR3 loop reads CASSSRQATYEQYF. For the CDR3, the DNA is TGTGCCAGTAGTTCCCGACAGGCTACCTACGAGCAGTACTTC.

This clone was detected once. The chain combines TRBV27 with TRBJ2-7, with 7 bases fitting TRBD2. This CDR3 is built from 14 residues. V trimming: 6 bases; J trimming: 5 bases; junction bases outside the gene matches: 10. The germline V gene has CDR1 MNHEY and CDR2 SMNVEV (reference sequence). CDR3 nucleotide sequence: TGTGCCAGCAGCGTGGGGGGGAGGCTAGACGAGCAGTACTTC. As protein: CASSVGGRLDEQYF.

The chain recombines TRBV29-1 with TRBJ1-5; no definite D call. V was cut by 4 bases and J by 3 bases, with 7 bases left in between. Germline CDR1 and CDR2: SQVTM and ANQGSEA. The CDR3 spans 12 residues. CDR3 loop: CSVAGANQPQHF. CDR3 nucleotide sequence: TGCAGCGTTGCAGGTGCCAATCAGCCCCAGCATTTT.

This clone showed up just a few times. The chain recombines TRBV2 with TRBJ1-2; TRBD1 aligns across 7 bases. With V trimmed by 7 bases and J by 5 bases, 7 bases remained unmatched. Germline CDR1 SNHLY, CDR2 FYNNEI. The CDR3 sequence is 13 residues long. The CDR3 protein is CASTRQGAYGYTF. DNA of the CDR3: TGTGCCAGCACCCGACAGGGAGCATATGGCTACACCTTC.

The table lists this clone with a few counts. Within the sample, other DNA sequences also encode this same CDR3. V and J are TRBV18 and TRBJ1-2, with 9 bases matching TRBD1. The CDR3 runs 14 residues. Looked up from germline, CDR1 is KGHSH and CDR2 is LQKENI. Unmatched junction bases numbered 6, after V lost 3 bases and J lost 7 bases. The CDR3, as DNA: TGTGCCAGCTCACCGGACAGGGGTATGACTGGCTACACCTTC. Translation: CASSPDRGMTGYTF.

This clone was observed a single time. The chain couples TRBV5-4 to TRBJ2-7; 11 bases line up with TRBD2. V shed 0 bases, J shed 1 base, and the junction held 0 bases outside the gene matches. Per the germline V gene, CDR1 is SGHNT and CDR2 is YYREEE (reference sequence). This CDR3 comprises 15 residues. The DNA of the CDR3 is TGTGCCAGCAGCTTGGTAGCGGGAGGGTCCTACGAGCAGTACTTC. Amino acids: CASSLVAGGSYEQYF. Supplemented by reference TRBV5-4 and TRBJ2-7, the full variable domain reads ETGVTQSPTHLIKTRGQQVTLRCSSQSGHNTVSWYQQALGQGPQFIFQYYREEENGRGNFPPRFSGLQFPNYSSELNVNALELDDSALYLCASSLVAGGSYEQYFGPGTRLTVT.